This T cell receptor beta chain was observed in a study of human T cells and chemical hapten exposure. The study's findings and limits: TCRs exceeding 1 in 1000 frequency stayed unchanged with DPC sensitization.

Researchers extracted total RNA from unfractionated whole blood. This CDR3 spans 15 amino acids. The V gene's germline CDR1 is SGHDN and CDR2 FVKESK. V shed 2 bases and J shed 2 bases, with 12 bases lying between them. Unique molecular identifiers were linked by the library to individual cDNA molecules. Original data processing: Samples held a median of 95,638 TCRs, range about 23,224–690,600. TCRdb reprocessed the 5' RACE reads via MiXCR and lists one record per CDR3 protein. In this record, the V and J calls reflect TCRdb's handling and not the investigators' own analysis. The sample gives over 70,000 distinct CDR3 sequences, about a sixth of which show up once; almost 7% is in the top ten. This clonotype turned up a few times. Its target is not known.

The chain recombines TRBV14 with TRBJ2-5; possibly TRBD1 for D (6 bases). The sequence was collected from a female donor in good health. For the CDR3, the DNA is TGTGCCAGCAGCCAATATACAGGGCTACAAGAGACCCAGTACTTC. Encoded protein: CASSQYTGLQETQYF.